One T cell receptor beta chain is described in this entry. This clone was seen more than once but under ten times. This clone's antigen is unknown. No qualities accompany the bases; no much larger clone lies one base away. The cysteine opens and the phenylalanine closes a CDR3 of 15 amino acids. Only the CDR3 region is kept as DNA, spanning 45 bases read in frame from base 1. Trimming costs V 3 bases and J 1 base, and their ends lie 10 bases apart. Reading the germline V gene (reference sequence) gives CDR1 LNHNV and CDR2 YYDKDF. The data originate from a study of blood T cell repertoires in COVID-19 (TCRdb year 2020). Context from the whole study: Samples covering the acute and convalescent phases of COVID-19 were provided by collaborators in the United States, Italy and Spain. The prospective study material was composed of cDNA or gDNA derived from T cells, B-cell-depleted T cells, or PBMCs. The dataset comprised deeply sampled blood TCRbeta repertoires from subjects exposed to, actively infected with, or recovered from COVID-19. The repertoires were released in a freely available public database intended as a resource for research on the immune response to SARS-CoV-2. Samples were obtained from the ongoing ImmuneRACE study (first 160 participants) and from some 1,300 subjects provided by 6 global collaborators. A de-identified subject ID, COVID-19 status, age in years and sex were almost always included in the sample metadata. Where HLA class I and class II types were available, the types were taken from metadata supplied by the sample provider, not from assay-based typing. The research as a whole found: Clinical and demographic metadata were provided uncurated, with the amount varying by source and participant.

The collaborating institutions used their own protocols to collect whole blood in K2EDTA tubes. For TCRbeta analysis, collaborator samples were shipped as frozen whole blood, as isolated PBMCs, or as DNA extracted from either sample type. The immunoSEQ Assay, a bias-controlled multiplex PCR, was used to amplify TCRbeta CDR3 regions from genomic DNA. Per the source publication's procedure: The number of nucleated cells in each sample was estimated by amplification of reference gene primers within the assay. To quantify the absolute abundance of each unique TCRbeta CDR3 rearrangement, sequence reads were collapsed and filtered. For each sample, productive Simpson clonality was calculated as the square root of Simpson's diversity index over productive rearrangements. In TCRdb, the immuneACCESS table is reduced to in-frame sequences with V and J assigned. These tables do not hold every clone; where another copy was compared, an unresolved V gene accounts for under half, and the others remain unexplained. The D gene and trimming were derived from the DNA, and the V and J assignments and clone size from that table. The sample table records about 250,000 clones; around four fifths of these occur just once. The biggest ten clones account for 4.7% of the sample.

The V and J segments used are TRBV15 and TRBJ1-3, and the D gene may be TRBD1, 5 bases matching. The specimen was peripheral blood. This receptor was obtained from a woman aged 70-85 years with acute or convalescent COVID-19. The DNA reads TGTGCCACCAGCAGGGCTCAGGGTTCTGGAAACACCATATATTTT. It specifies CATSRAQGSGNTIYF. With the rest looked up from the reference TRBV15 and TRBJ1-3 genes rather than sequenced, the full variable domain is DAMVIQNPRYQVTQFGKPVTLSCSQTLNHNVMYWYQQKSSQAPKLLFHYYDKDFNNEADTPDNFQSRRPNTSFCFLDIRSPGLGDTAMYLCATSRAQGSGNTIYFGEGSWLTVV.